The source of this TCR beta chain is a study of shared clonotypes between healthy human individuals. Germline V lookup: CDR1 LNHDA, CDR2 SQIVND (reference sequence). Trimming took 0 bases from V and 8 from J, leaving 19 bases between them. The CDR3 has 16 amino acids. The method was immunoSEQ multiplex PCR; TCRdb's version includes in-frame clones alone and lacks a portion of them. Counted here are some 530,000 clones, more than 75% occurring once; the ten biggest clones make up around 12%. The rearrangement joins TRBV19 to TRBJ1-1; maybe TRBD1 (5 bases). Material: PBMCs. The sequence came from a woman between 35 and 50 years old in good health. Some clones in this sample may be carry-over from other donors' samples. The DNA of the CDR3 is TGTGCCAGTAGTATAGATCAAACGACCAGGGTTGGCGAAGCTTTCTTT. Protein sequence: CASSIDQTTRVGEAFF. The full variable domain, rest sourced from reference TRBV19 and TRBJ1-1, is DGGITQSPKYLFRKEGQNVTLSCEQNLNHDAMYWYRQDPGQGLRLIYYSQIVNDFQKGDIAEGYSVSREKKESFPLTVTSAQKNPTAFYLCASSIDQTTRVGEAFFGQGTRLTVV.